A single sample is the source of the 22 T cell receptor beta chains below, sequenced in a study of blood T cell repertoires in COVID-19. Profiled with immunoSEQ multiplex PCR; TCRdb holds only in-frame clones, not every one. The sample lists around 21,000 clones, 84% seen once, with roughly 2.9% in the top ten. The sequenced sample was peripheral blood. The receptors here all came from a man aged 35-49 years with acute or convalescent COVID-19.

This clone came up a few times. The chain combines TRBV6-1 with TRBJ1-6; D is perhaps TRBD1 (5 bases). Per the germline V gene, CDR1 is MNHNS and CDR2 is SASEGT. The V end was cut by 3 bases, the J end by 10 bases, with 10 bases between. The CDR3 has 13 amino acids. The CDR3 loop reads CASSETRVSPLHF. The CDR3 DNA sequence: TGTGCCAGCAGTGAGACCAGGGTCTCACCCCTCCACTTT.

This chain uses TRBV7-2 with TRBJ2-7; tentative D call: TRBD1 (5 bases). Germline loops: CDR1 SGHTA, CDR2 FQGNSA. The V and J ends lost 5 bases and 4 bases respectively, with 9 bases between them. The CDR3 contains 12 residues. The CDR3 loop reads CASSPGHYEQYF. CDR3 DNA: TGTGCCAGCAGCCCCGGACATTACGAGCAGTACTTC.

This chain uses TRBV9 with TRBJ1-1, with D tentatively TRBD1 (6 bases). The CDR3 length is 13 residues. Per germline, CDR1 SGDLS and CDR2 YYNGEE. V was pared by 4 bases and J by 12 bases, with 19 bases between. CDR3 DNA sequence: TGTGCCAGCAGCCCGACCACTTACAGGGTAACTTTCTTT. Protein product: CASSPTTYRVTFF.

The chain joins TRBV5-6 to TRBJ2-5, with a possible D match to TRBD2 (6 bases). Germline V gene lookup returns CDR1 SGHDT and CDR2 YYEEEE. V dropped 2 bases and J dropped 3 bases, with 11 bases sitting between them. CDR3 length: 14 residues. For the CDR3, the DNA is TGTGCCAGCAGCTTTAGCGGAGCAGAAGAGACCCAGTACTTC. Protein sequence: CASSFSGAEETQYF.

CDR3 amino acids: CASSRRQGWDTGELFF. DNA for the CDR3: TGTGCCAGCAGCCGGAGACAGGGGTGGGACACCGGGGAGCTGTTTTTT. V gene TRBV3-1 (or the pseudogene TRBV3-2) combines with J gene TRBJ2-2; 8 positions match TRBD1. After removal of 4 bases from V and 3 bases from J, the junction contained 7 bases not matched to a gene. CDR1 LGHDT and CDR2 YNNKEL come from the germline V gene (reference sequence). This CDR3 is 16 amino acids long.

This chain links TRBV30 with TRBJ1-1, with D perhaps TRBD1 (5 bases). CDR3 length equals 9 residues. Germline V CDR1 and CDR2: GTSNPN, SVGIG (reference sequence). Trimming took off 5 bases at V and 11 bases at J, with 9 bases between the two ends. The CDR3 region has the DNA TGTGCCTGGTCCCCAGGGGCTTTCTTT. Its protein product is CAWSPGAFF.

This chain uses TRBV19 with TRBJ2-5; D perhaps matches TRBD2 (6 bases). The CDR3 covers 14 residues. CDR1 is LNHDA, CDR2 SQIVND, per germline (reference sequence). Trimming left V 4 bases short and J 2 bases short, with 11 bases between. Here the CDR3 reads CASSTGETQETQYF. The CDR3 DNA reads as TGTGCCAGTAGTACGGGAGAAACTCAAGAGACCCAGTACTTC. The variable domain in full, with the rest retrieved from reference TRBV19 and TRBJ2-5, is DGGITQSPKYLFRKEGQNVTLSCEQNLNHDAMYWYRQDPGQGLRLIYYSQIVNDFQKGDIAEGYSVSREKKESFPLTVTSAQKNPTAFYLCASSTGETQETQYFGPGTRLLVL.

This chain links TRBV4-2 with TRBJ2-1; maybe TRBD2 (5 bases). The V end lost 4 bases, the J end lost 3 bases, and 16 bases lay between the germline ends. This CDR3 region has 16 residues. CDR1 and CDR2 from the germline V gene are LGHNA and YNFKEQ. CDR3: CASSRSLLRDYNEQFF. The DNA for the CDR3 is TGTGCCAGCAGCCGAAGTCTGCTCCGGGACTACAATGAGCAGTTCTTC.

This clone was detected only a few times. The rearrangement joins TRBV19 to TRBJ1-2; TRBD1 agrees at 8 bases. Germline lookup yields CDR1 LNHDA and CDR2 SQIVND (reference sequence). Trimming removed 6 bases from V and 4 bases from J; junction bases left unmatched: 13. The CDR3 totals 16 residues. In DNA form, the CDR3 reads TGTGCCAGTAGGGATGGCAGGGGGCGCCGGGGCTATGGCTACACCTTC. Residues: CASRDGRGRRGYGYTF.

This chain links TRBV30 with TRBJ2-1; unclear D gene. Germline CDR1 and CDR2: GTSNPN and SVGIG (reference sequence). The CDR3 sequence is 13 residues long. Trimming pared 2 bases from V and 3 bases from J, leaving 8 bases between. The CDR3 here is CAWSWSYYNEQFF. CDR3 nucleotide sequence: TGTGCCTGGAGTTGGAGTTACTACAATGAGCAGTTCTTC.

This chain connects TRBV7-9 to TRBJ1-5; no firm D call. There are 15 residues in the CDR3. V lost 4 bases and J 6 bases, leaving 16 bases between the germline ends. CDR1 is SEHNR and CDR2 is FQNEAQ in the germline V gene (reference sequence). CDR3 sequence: CASSSPPISTQPQHF. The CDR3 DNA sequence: TGTGCCAGCAGCTCCCCCCCCATCAGTACTCAGCCCCAGCATTTT.

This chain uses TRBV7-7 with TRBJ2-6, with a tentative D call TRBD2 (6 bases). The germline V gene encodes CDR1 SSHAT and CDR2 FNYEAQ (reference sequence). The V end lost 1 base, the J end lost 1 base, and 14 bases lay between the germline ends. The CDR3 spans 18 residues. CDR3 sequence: CASSLDRRGGSGANVLTF. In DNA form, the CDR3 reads TGTGCCAGCAGCTTAGATCGGAGGGGTGGATCTGGGGCCAACGTCCTGACTTTC.

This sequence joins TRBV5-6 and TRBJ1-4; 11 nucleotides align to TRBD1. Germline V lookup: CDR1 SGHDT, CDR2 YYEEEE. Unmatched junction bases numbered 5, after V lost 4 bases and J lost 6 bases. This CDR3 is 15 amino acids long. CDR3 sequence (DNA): TGTGCCAGCAGCCGGGTGGGACAGGGGGATGAAAAACTGTTTTTT. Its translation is CASSRVGQGDEKLFF.

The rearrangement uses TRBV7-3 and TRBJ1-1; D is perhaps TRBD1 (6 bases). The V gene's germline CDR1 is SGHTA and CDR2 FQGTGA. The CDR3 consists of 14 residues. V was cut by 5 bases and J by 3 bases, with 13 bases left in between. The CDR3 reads CASSQGTLDTEAFF. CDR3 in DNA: TGTGCCAGCAGCCAAGGGACACTGGACACTGAAGCTTTCTTT.

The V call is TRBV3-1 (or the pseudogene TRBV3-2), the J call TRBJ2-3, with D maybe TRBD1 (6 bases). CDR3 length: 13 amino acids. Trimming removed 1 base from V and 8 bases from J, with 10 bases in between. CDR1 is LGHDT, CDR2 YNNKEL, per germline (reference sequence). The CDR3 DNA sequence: TGTGCCAGCAGCCAAGGTGACAGGCGTACGCAGTATTTT. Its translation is CASSQGDRRTQYF.

Here the CDR3 DNA reads TGTGCCAGCAGCCAAGCCCCAGGGCTAGGTAATTCACCCCTCCACTTT. Translation: CASSQAPGLGNSPLHF. The chain links TRBV4-2 to TRBJ1-6, with a tentative D call TRBD1 (5 bases). Trimming removed 1 base at V and 6 bases at J, with 13 bases between. CDR3 length: 16 residues. Germline V CDR1 and CDR2: LGHNA, YNFKEQ.

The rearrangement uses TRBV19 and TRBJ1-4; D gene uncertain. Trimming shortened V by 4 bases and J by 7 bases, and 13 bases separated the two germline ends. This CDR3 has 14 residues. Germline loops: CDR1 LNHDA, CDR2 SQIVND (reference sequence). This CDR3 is CASSSLLAREKLFF. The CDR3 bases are TGTGCCAGTAGTAGCCTTTTGGCCCGTGAAAAACTGTTTTTT.

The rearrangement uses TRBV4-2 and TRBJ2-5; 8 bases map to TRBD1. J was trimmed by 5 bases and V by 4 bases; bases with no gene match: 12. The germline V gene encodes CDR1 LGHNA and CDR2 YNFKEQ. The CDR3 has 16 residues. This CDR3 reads CASSRFDRGIEETQYF. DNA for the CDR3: TGTGCCAGCAGCCGCTTTGACAGGGGTATCGAGGAGACCCAGTACTTC.

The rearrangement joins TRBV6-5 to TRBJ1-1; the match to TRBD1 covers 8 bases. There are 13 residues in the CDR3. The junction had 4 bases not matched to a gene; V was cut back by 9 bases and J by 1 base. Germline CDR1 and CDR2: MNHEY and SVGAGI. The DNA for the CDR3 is TGTGCCAGTGGACAGGGAACGAACACTGAAGCTTTCTTT. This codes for CASGQGTNTEAFF.

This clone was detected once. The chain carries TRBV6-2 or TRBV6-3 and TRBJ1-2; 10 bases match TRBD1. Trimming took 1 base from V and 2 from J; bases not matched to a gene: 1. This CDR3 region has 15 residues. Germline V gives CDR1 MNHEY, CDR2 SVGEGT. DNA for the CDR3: TGTGCCAGCAGTTACTGGGACAGGGGAAACTATGGCTACACCTTC. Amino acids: CASSYWDRGNYGYTF.

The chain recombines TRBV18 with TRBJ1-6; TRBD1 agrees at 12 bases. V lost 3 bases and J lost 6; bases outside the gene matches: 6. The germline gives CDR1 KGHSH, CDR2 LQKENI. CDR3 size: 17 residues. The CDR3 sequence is CASSPSGQGAFNSPLHF. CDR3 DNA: TGTGCCAGCTCACCGTCGGGACAGGGGGCTTTTAATTCACCCCTCCACTTT.

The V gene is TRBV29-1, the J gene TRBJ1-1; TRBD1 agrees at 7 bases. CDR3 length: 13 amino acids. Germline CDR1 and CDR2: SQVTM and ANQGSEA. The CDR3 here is CTVGQEWNTEAFF. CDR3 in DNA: TGCACCGTCGGACAGGAGTGGAACACTGAAGCTTTCTTT.